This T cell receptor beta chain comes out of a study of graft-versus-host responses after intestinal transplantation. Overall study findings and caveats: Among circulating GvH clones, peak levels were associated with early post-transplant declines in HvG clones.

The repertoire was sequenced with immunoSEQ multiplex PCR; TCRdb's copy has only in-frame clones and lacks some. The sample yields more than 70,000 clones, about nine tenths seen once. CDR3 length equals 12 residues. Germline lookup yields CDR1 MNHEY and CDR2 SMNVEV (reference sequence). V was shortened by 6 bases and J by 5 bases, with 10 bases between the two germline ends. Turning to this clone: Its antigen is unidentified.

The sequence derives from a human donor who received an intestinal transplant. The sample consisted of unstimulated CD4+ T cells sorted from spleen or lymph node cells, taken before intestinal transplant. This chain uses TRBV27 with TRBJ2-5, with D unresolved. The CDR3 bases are TGTGCCAGCAGCCCCATCGGGGAGACCCAGTACTTC. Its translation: CASSPIGETQYF.